This T cell receptor (beta chain) was found in a study of blood T cell repertoires in COVID-19. This study enrolled people aged about 18 to 100 from about two dozen US geographic areas. Cohorts were based on clinical histories the participants reported. Sequencing was performed with immunoSEQ multiplex PCR; in TCRdb, only in-frame clones are kept and a portion is missing. The table lists approximately 400,000 clones, 88% of them singletons, with more than 0.95% in the top ten. Trimming took 2 bases from V and 1 from J, leaving 6 bases between them. The germline CDR1 and CDR2 sequences are SGHVS and FNYEAQ. The CDR3 has 13 residues.

The sample taken for sequencing was PBMCs or T cells enriched from blood (not recorded which). The TCR was taken from a woman under 30 who had recovered from COVID-19. The chain is built from TRBV7-6 and TRBJ2-7; D is perhaps TRBD1 (5 bases). The chain's CDR3 is CASSLSGSYEQYF. The CDR3 region has the DNA TGTGCCAGCAGCTTATCAGGGTCCTACGAGCAGTACTTC.